The rows below give T cell receptor beta chains drawn from one sample of a study of T cells in Graves' hyperthyroidism and ophthalmopathy. TCRdb re-called the multiplex PCR reads through MiXCR, storing one row per CDR3 protein. The sample records 450,000 to 700,000 distinct CDR3 sequences, more than 45% being singletons. The sequenced material came from peripheral blood or thyroid tissue (not recorded which). All receptors derive from an adult woman with Graves' disease, either hyperthyroidism or ophthalmopathy (not recorded which). CDR3s include the opening cysteine and the closing phenylalanine or tryptophan. Fields, in order: CDR3 DNA, CDR3 protein, D gene, clone size, J gene, V gene. A D gene is named only where the DNA matches it firmly. Not every row has a clone size; where given, it reads once, few, many or a size class.

cdr3_nt: TGTGCCAGCAGTTTCTCCCTGGGGGGTTACGAGCAGTACTTC
cdr3_aa: CASSFSLGGYEQYF
d_call: NA
clone_size: NA
j_call: TRBJ2-7
v_call: TRBV12-3/TRBV12-4

cdr3_nt: TGTGCCAGCAGCCCACGAGACCGGGACAGGGGGGCCGGGGAGCTGTTTTTT
cdr3_aa: CASSPRDRDRGAGELFF
d_call: TRBD1
clone_size: once
j_call: TRBJ2-2
v_call: TRBV7-3

cdr3_nt: TGTGCCAGCAGCAGGGACAGGGTTCATGGCTACACCTTC
cdr3_aa: CASSRDRVHGYTF
d_call: TRBD1
clone_size: many
j_call: TRBJ1-2
v_call: TRBV6-5

cdr3_nt: TGTGCCAGCAGTGAAGTTGGTGCGATATCAGGCACCGGGGAGCTGTTTTTT
cdr3_aa: CASSEVGAISGTGELFF
d_call: NA
clone_size: many
j_call: TRBJ2-2
v_call: TRBV6-1

cdr3_nt: TGCGCCAGCAGCCAAGAACGAAAACTGTTTTTT
cdr3_aa: CASSQERKLFF
d_call: NA
clone_size: many
j_call: TRBJ1-4
v_call: TRBV4-1

cdr3_nt: TGTGCCAGCAGGGATCGGACCTCTCAAGAGACCCAGTACTTC
cdr3_aa: CASRDRTSQETQYF
d_call: NA
clone_size: many
j_call: TRBJ2-5
v_call: TRBV7-8

cdr3_nt: TGCGCCAGCAGCTTGGCCAGTGCTGGAAACACCATATATTTT
cdr3_aa: CASSLASAGNTIYF
d_call: NA
clone_size: many
j_call: TRBJ1-3
v_call: TRBV5-1

cdr3_nt: TGTGCCAGTAGTAAACCGGGACTAGCGGGAGTTACGGCCTACGAGCAGTACTTC
cdr3_aa: CASSKPGLAGVTAYEQYF
d_call: TRBD2
clone_size: NA
j_call: TRBJ2-7
v_call: TRBV19

cdr3_nt: TGTGCCAGCAGTTACCGAGGCGGCTATGGCTACACCTTC
cdr3_aa: CASSYRGGYGYTF
d_call: NA
clone_size: many
j_call: TRBJ1-2
v_call: TRBV6-2/TRBV6-3

cdr3_nt: TGTGCCAGCAGTCCCGGGAGAGCAACGGGGGAGCTGTTTTTT
cdr3_aa: CASSPGRATGELFF
d_call: NA
clone_size: once
j_call: TRBJ2-2
v_call: TRBV2